This TCR beta chain is from a study of T-cell reconstitution after alpha-beta-depleted transplantation in children. This sample's TCRbeta library carried unique molecular identifier barcodes. From the PCR reads, TCRdb called clonotypes with MiXCR, one entry per CDR3 protein. The sample shows about 270,000 distinct CDR3 sequences, almost 10% of them seen only once. The receptor was isolated from a human donor who donated a stem cell graft to a child with SCID. This material consisted of PBMCs from the stem cell graft donor, taken from the stem cell graft.

In DNA form, the CDR3 reads TGTGCCAGCAGCTTAGTCCGGACAGGGAACAATGAGCAGTTCTTC. Translated, it gives CASSLVRTGNNEQFF. V and J are TRBV11-1 and TRBJ2-1; 8 bases agree with TRBD1. CDR1 and CDR2 from the germline V gene are SGHAT and FQDESV (reference sequence). Trimming took 1 base from V and 5 from J; bases not matched to a gene: 4. The CDR3 has 15 residues.